A selection of T cell receptor beta chains follows, all from one sample in a study of blood T cell repertoires in COVID-19. Some clones are missing from TCRdb's copy, which holds only in-frame ones; the method was immunoSEQ multiplex PCR. This table has approximately 220,000 clones, 86% appearing once. The specimen sequenced was peripheral blood. Source of these receptors: a woman aged 45-59 years with acute or convalescent COVID-19. CDR3s include the opening cysteine and the closing phenylalanine or tryptophan. Each record gives: V gene, CDR3 protein.

TRBV7-7,CASSETSGHNEQFF
TRBV29-1,CSGLSYTGELFF
TRBV24-1,CATSDYPGTGGYDEQFF
TRBV18,CASLRAGTYSGANVLTF
TRBV6-1,CASSRQERSYEQYF
TRBV11-3,CASSLGSNTDTQYF
TRBV19,CASSPGQRREQYF
TRBV27,CASSQSGGGNQPQHF
TRBV9,CASSVTDRVGYTF
TRBV19,CASTRSGTGGFGAFF
TRBV19,CASNSRWEPQHF
TRBV3-1/TRBV3-2,CASSQDQDSFSYEQYF
TRBV10-3,CASGRTSGSYNEQFF
TRBV6-1,CASSEGLDRESYTF
TRBV6-5,CASSYSAGVGEQFF
TRBV18,CASSPWVPGQGTEQYF
TRBV7-9,CASTGGEEVAGELFF
TRBV7-2,CASSLAGGTLSYEQYF
TRBV2,CASQVSQGANYGYTF
TRBV5-1,CASSFLALGSYEQYF
TRBV24-1,CATSDAMSGSRTGELFF
TRBV28,CASSLTTDTQYF
TRBV11-2,CASSAPGTGGDTQYF
TRBV3-1/TRBV3-2,CASSPNPTGARYTF
TRBV5-6,CASSSLYGGASYEQYF
TRBV5-1,CASSSLAGGGRNTIYF
TRBV7-9,CASSPLLQLNEKLFF
TRBV13,CASSSKQGDSLPYGYTF
TRBV2,CASSGTASVSYNEQFF
TRBV10-3,CAISAGQEKGTDTQYF
TRBV10-3,CAISDRQYNSPLHF
TRBV30,CAWSLLVKGTDTQYF
TRBV7-9,CASSFPQTTNEKLFF
TRBV30,CAWQPWAGGPSGELFF
TRBV6-6,CASRTNRASNYGYTF
TRBV5-5,CASSIGTASYEQYF
TRBV6-5,CASSSTNLYNEQFF